The 8 T cell receptor beta chains in this list originate from one sample, sequenced in a study of T cell repertoires in cytomegalovirus infection. TCRdb reprocessed the reads via MiXCR and lists one record per CDR3 protein. Of about 360,000 distinct CDR3 sequences listed, 34% are singletons. These receptors are not linked to any known antigen. The starting material was cultured PBMCs, obtained from culture after CMV antigen stimulation. Source of these receptors: a human donor in good health (CMV status not recorded). Some clones in this sample may be carry-over from other donors' samples.

The chain is built from TRBV6-1 and TRBJ1-1, with a possible D match to TRBD1 (5 bases). The V gene lost 6 bases and the J gene lost 0 bases, with 11 bases spanning the gap. This CDR3 is built from 14 residues. From germline, CDR1 is MNHNS and CDR2 SASEGT. This CDR3 is CASRAGVVNTEAFF. In DNA, the CDR3 is TGTGCCAGCAGAGCGGGGGTTGTGAACACTGAAGCTTTCTTT.

J is TRBJ1-1 and V is TRBV12-3 or TRBV12-4, with D tentatively TRBD1 (6 bases). Trimming left V 3 bases short and J 0 bases short, with 11 bases between. The CDR3 covers 15 residues. The CDR3 loop is CASSFLQGLNTEAFF. CDR3 in DNA: TGTGCCAGCAGTTTTCTTCAGGGGTTGAACACTGAAGCTTTCTTT.

The rearrangement joins TRBV19 to TRBJ1-2; D remains unclear. This CDR3 contains 13 residues. Trimming cost V 2 bases and J 2 bases, with 6 bases left between them. CDR1 is LNHDA, CDR2 SQIVND, per germline (reference sequence). The CDR3 coding sequence is TGTGCCAGTAGTATACTGGGAAACTATGGCTACACCTTC. This translates into CASSILGNYGYTF.

V gene TRBV6-8 combines with J gene TRBJ2-3, with a tentative D call TRBD1 (6 bases). Between the trimmed V and J ends, which lost 6 bases and 3 bases, there was a span of 22 bases. The germline gives CDR1 MNHGY, CDR2 SAAAGT. This CDR3 is built from 17 residues. This CDR3 reads CASSPRTVGRWTDTQYF. CDR3 DNA sequence: TGTGCCAGCAGCCCCCGGACAGTCGGCCGATGGACAGATACGCAGTATTTT.

In its sample, this clonotype was seen many times. J is TRBJ1-1 and V is TRBV12-3 or TRBV12-4; 7 nucleotides agree with TRBD1. This CDR3 contains 14 residues. The V segment lost 3 bases and the J segment 7 bases; nucleotides outside the gene matches: 8. Here the CDR3 DNA reads TGTGCCAGCAGTTTTGAACAGGGGTACGGTGAAGCTTTCTTT. This translates into CASSFEQGYGEAFF.

The J gene is TRBJ2-2, the V gene TRBV5-1; TRBD2 aligns across 9 bases. CDR3 length: 15 amino acids. The germline V gene encodes CDR1 SGHRS and CDR2 YFSETQ. Losses at the gene ends were 4 bases for V and 3 bases for J; bases not matched to a gene: 4. Here the CDR3 reads CASSPGLAHTGELFF. Here the CDR3 DNA reads TGCGCCAGCAGCCCGGGACTAGCTCACACCGGGGAGCTGTTTTTT.

This clonotype has just a few counts. This chain uses TRBV7-2 with TRBJ2-7; TRBD1 matches at 9 bases. The ends lost 5 bases at V and 6 bases at J; junction bases unmatched: 5. CDR3 size: 13 residues. Germline CDR1 reads SGHTA; CDR2 reads FQGNSA. CDR3 loop: CASSQDRGVEQYF. CDR3 nucleotides: TGTGCCAGCAGCCAAGACAGGGGGGTCGAGCAGTACTTC. The whole variable domain, filled in from reference TRBV7-2 and TRBJ2-7, reads GAGVSQSPSNKVTEKGKDVELRCDPISGHTALYWYRQSLGQGLEFLIYFQGNSAPDKSGLPSDRFSAERTGGSVSTLTIQRTQQEDSAVYLCASSQDRGVEQYFGPGTRLTVT.

The V and J genes are TRBV12-3 or TRBV12-4 and TRBJ1-5; perhaps TRBD1 as D (5 bases). V was trimmed by 6 bases and J by 5 bases, leaving 11 bases between them. The CDR3 totals 13 residues. CDR3 nucleotides: TGTGCCAGCAGCGACCTCAGGGATCAGCCCCAGCATTTT. Encoded protein: CASSDLRDQPQHF.